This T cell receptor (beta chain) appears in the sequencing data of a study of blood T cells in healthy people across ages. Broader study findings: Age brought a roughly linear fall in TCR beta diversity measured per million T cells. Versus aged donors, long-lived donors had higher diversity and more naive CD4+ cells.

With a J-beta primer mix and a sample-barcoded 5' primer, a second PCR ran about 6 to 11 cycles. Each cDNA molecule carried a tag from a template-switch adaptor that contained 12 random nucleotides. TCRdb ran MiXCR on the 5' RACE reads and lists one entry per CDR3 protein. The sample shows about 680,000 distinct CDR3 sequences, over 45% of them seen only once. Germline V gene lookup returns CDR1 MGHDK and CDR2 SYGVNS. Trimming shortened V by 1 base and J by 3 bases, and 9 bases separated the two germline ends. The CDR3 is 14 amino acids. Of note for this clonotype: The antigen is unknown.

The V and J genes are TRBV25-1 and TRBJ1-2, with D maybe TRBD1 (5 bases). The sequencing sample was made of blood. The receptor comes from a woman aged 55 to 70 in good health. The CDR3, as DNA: TGTGCCAGCAGTGAATGGTCCAGGGACTATGGCTACACCTTC. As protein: CASSEWSRDYGYTF.